Each of the 15 T cell receptor beta chains below was sequenced from the same sample in a study of T-cell memory formation after mild COVID-19. MiXCR, run by TCRdb on the 5' RACE reads, gives a single entry per CDR3 protein. The sample consists of roughly 550,000 distinct CDR3 sequences, over 20% of them appearing once. The sequenced material came from PBMCs or a T cell subset sorted from them (not recorded which). Receptors were obtained from an adult woman who had mild COVID-19 (a few samples of this study predate the infection). Cell type and time point are not known.

This clonotype turned up a few times. The V call is TRBV12-3 or TRBV12-4, the J call TRBJ2-5; 7 bases agree with TRBD1. The CDR3 runs to 14 residues. V was pared by 6 bases and J by 7 bases, with 11 bases of the junction left unmatched. CDR3 protein: CASRGDSPTGTQYF. CDR3 bases: TGTGCCAGCAGAGGGGACAGCCCAACCGGGACCCAGTACTTC.

The chain uses TRBV7-3 and TRBJ2-6; the D is unclear. Germline loops: CDR1 SGHTA, CDR2 FQGTGA. CDR3 length: 18 amino acids. V shed 5 bases and J shed 0 bases, with 17 bases lying between them. Written as DNA, the CDR3 is TGTGCCAGCAGCACTCCGACCAGACCCAGCTCTGGGGCCAACGTCCTGACTTTC. Its translation is CASSTPTRPSSGANVLTF.

Remarks on this clonotype: One end of the junction is discordant with germline, which a read error may explain. The chain uses TRBV7-7 and TRBJ2-1; D ambiguous. The CDR3 length is 16 residues. The germline V gene encodes CDR1 SSHAT and CDR2 FNYEAQ (reference sequence). This chain's CDR3 is CASSDRVGRHYNEQFF. The CDR3 region has the DNA TGTGCTAGCAGCGATAGGGTAGGTCGCCACTACAATGAGCAGTTCTTC.

This clonotype appeared a few times. This chain joins TRBV24-1 and TRBJ1-1; 7 positions agree with TRBD1. The CDR3 totals 15 residues. CDR1 is KGHDR, CDR2 SFDVKD, per germline. After removal of 4 bases from V and 1 base from J, the junction contained 5 bases not matched to a gene. The CDR3 nucleotides are TGTGCCACCAGTGACCCTACAGGGGCGAACACTGAAGCTTTCTTT. This gives the protein CATSDPTGANTEAFF.

The sample holds a few counts of this clonotype. The chain joins TRBV7-8 to TRBJ1-5, with D tentatively TRBD1 (6 bases). The germline gives CDR1 SGHVS, CDR2 FQNEAQ. Trimming stripped 3 bases from V and 3 bases from J, with 15 bases between. This CDR3 spans 16 amino acids. The CDR3 sequence: CASSLGARTINQPQHF. CDR3 nucleotides: TGTGCCAGCAGCTTGGGGGCTCGGACAATCAATCAGCCCCAGCATTTT.

This clonotype was found a few times. The chain joins TRBV12-3 or TRBV12-4 to TRBJ2-5, with D possibly TRBD1 on 6 matching bases. This CDR3 region has 13 residues. The V end lost 5 bases, the J end lost 4 bases, and 11 bases lay between the germline ends. DNA of the CDR3: TGTGCCAGCAGTGGGGGCCCCTCAGAGACCCAGTACTTC. Protein product: CASSGGPSETQYF.

Only a few counts were recorded for this clonotype. The chain is built from TRBV10-2 and TRBJ2-1, with TRBD2 matching 8 bases. The trim removed 4 bases at V and 5 bases at J, leaving 7 bases unmatched. Germline V gene lookup returns CDR1 WSHSY and CDR2 SAAADI. This CDR3 is 15 amino acids long. The CDR3: CASSGQRGLHNEQFF. The CDR3 coding sequence is TGCGCCAGCAGTGGCCAGCGGGGGCTCCACAATGAGCAGTTCTTC.

This clonotype was counted a few times. The chain combines TRBV6-2 or TRBV6-3 with TRBJ2-2; the D is unclear. V lost 5 bases to trimming and J lost 8 bases, with 12 bases between them. CDR3 length: 13 residues. Germline CDR1 and CDR2: MNHEY and SVGEGT. CDR3 in DNA: TGTGCCAGCAGTCCTCAGAAGTTGGGGGAGCTGTTTTTT. It codes for CASSPQKLGELFF.

This clonotype was recorded a few times. CDR3 nucleotide sequence: TGTGCCAGCCTGAAAGGTGTAGCGGCCAACACCGGGGAGCTGTTTTTT. This translates into CASLKGVAANTGELFF. The chain carries TRBV2 and TRBJ2-2; possibly TRBD2 for D (6 bases). V was shortened by 8 bases and J by 2 bases, with 18 bases between the two germline ends. The CDR3 loop spans 16 amino acids. Germline CDR1 and CDR2: SNHLY and FYNNEI.

In its sample, this clonotype was seen a few times. J is TRBJ2-3 and V is TRBV9; a possible D gene is TRBD1 (6 bases). Germline V gives CDR1 SGDLS, CDR2 YYNGEE. The ends were cut back, 4 bases at V and 4 bases at J, with 13 bases in the middle. The CDR3 is made up of 14 amino acids. In DNA form, the CDR3 reads TGTGCCAGCAGCCCTACAGGGTCTGCAGATACGCAGTATTTT. It codes for CASSPTGSADTQYF.

V and J are TRBV19 and TRBJ2-5; D unclear. Trimming removed 7 bases from V and 2 bases from J, with 17 bases in between. CDR1 is LNHDA and CDR2 is SQIVND in the germline V gene (reference sequence). This CDR3 comprises 15 residues. The CDR3 protein is CASNDGHSPQETQYF. DNA of the CDR3: TGTGCCAGTAACGATGGGCACAGCCCGCAAGAGACCCAGTACTTC.

The chain links TRBV4-2 to TRBJ2-3; possibly TRBD2 for D (7 bases). Germline lookup yields CDR1 LGHNA and CDR2 YNFKEQ. Trimming took 4 bases from V and 4 from J, leaving 12 bases between them. The CDR3 loop spans 14 amino acids. Written as DNA, the CDR3 is TGTGCCAGCAGCCGGGGGGGCCGAGCAGATACGCAGTATTTT. Translated, it gives CASSRGGRADTQYF.

The chain couples TRBV6-6 to TRBJ1-2; D is unclear. This CDR3 is 13 amino acids long. Germline values: CDR1 MNHNY, CDR2 SVGAGI (reference sequence). Trimming removed 5 bases from V and 2 bases from J, with 9 bases in between. CDR3 DNA: TGTGCCAGCAGTCCTCAGGACAACTATGGCTACACCTTC. Translation gives CASSPQDNYGYTF.

This clonotype has only a few counts. The chain recombines TRBV29-1 with TRBJ2-5; possibly TRBD1 for D (5 bases). The germline V gene encodes CDR1 SQVTM and CDR2 ANQGSEA. Trimming left V 5 bases short and J 4 bases short, with 11 bases between. This CDR3 region has 12 residues. The chain's CDR3 is CSVPGRVETQYF. CDR3 nucleotide sequence: TGCAGCGTTCCTGGCAGGGTAGAGACCCAGTACTTC.

This clonotype has only a few counts. The V gene is TRBV4-1, the J gene TRBJ2-1; no clear D. CDR1 is MGHRA and CDR2 is YSYEKL in the germline V gene. The length of the CDR3 is 14 residues. Between the trimmed V and J ends, which lost 8 bases and 6 bases, there was a span of 17 bases. CDR3 sequence: CASCPWTGFNEQFF. The CDR3 DNA is TGCGCCAGCTGTCCGTGGACCGGTTTCAATGAGCAGTTCTTC.